The T cell receptor (beta chain) under discussion was sequenced for a study of regulatory and conventional T cells in RAG deficiency. Study-wide results and limits: Sorted Omenn CD25-high CD127-low cells may not be bona fide Tregs. Patient subsets had shorter CDR3s; Omenn Treg-Tconv overlap exceeded 90%. Compared with controls, unique Treg TCR beta sequences dropped roughly 100-fold in Omenn syndrome and CID/AS.

Notes on this clone: The target antigen is unknown.

Germline V gene sequence: CDR1 DFQATT, CDR2 SNEGSKA (reference sequence). The CDR3 is 9 residues long. Trimming shortened V by 6 bases and J by 7 bases, and 6 bases separated the two germline ends. Blood CD4+ CD25-low CD127-high conventional T cells supplied the genomic DNA template. The method was immunoSEQ multiplex PCR; TCRdb's version includes in-frame clones alone and lacks a portion of them. This table has 20,000 to 25,000 clones, 95% to 97% appearing once. These records were also assigned to another study, of regulatory T cells. That report adds: The PCR used 52 TRBV and 13 TRBJ primers.

The receptor comes from a human donor in good health. Input material: CD25- CD4+ T cells sorted from blood. J is TRBJ1-2 and V is TRBV20-1; D uncertain. For the CDR3, the DNA is TGCAGTGCCCCGGGTGGCTACACCTTC. The encoded protein is CSAPGGYTF.